This is a list of T cell receptor beta chains from one sample in a study of a mutant IDH1 vaccine in newly diagnosed glioma. The table came from immunoSEQ multiplex PCR; TCRdb's copy has only in-frame clones and leaves some out. The sample records roughly 51,000 clones, about three quarters being singletons. Their cognate antigens are unknown. The sample consisted of PBMCs, taken from a glioma patient whose treatment included an IDH1 peptide vaccine. The receptors derive from a woman aged 40 to 50 with glioma. Some clones in this sample may be carry-over from other donors' samples. CDR3s include the opening cysteine and the closing phenylalanine or tryptophan. Some rows have no size entry. The others give once, few or many, or a class for an expanded clone.

>13|few|TRBV4-3|TRBJ1-5
CASSQDSNQPQHF
>17|.|TRBV4-2|TRBJ1-1
CASSSGMGPPGSTEAFF
>15|.|TRBV5-4|TRBJ2-7
CASTRQGALGNEQYF
>14|.|TRBV6-1|TRBJ2-7
CASSVMTGINEQYF
>14|.|TRBV12-5|TRBJ1-2
CASGSGGSNYGYTF
>15|once|TRBV5-1|TRBJ1-5
CASSLESGGNQPQHF
>11|.|TRBV10-2|TRBJ2-3
CASSTGRLQYF
>15|.|TRBV4-3|TRBJ1-4
CASSQTGTGEEKLFF
>13|.|TRBV7-8|TRBJ1-1
CASSLLMNTEAFF
>14|.|TRBV9|TRBJ2-7
CASSKGTASYEQYF
>14|.|TRBV27|TRBJ1-2
CASSLRQGFYGYTF
>15|.|TRBV30|TRBJ1-4
CAWSTTGTGGEKLFF
>14|.|TRBV6-1|TRBJ1-5
CASSERGDNQPQHF
>13|.|TRBV10-1|TRBJ1-1
CASSARMNTEAFF
>20|.|TRBV2|TRBJ2-4
CASSEVRFAGQGAFGNIQYF
>14|.|TRBV27|TRBJ2-2
CASSPQPYTGELFF
>15|once|TRBV12-1|TRBJ2-2
CASSFDPRLTGELFF
>13|.|TRBV6-5|TRBJ1-1
CASSYDSGQQAFF
>13|.|TRBV5-5|TRBJ1-2
CASSLAGNYGYTF
>11|.|TRBV2|TRBJ2-1
CASWRGDEQFF
>12|once|TRBV6-1|TRBJ2-3
CASSEDASTQYF
>15|.|TRBV5-1|TRBJ2-7
CASSLSGQGAYEQYF
>13|.|TRBV6-4|TRBJ1-6
CASSPDSNSPLHF
>12|.|TRBV7-9|TRBJ2-7
CASGRDSYEQYF
>16|.|TRBV2|TRBJ1-2
CASSESGTGGAGGYTF
>13|few|TRBV30|TRBJ1-4
CAWSGGQNEKLFF
>13|.|TRBV15|TRBJ1-1
CATSSSDGVEAFF
>15|.|TRBV7-8|TRBJ2-5
CASRPDRGPGETQYF
>14|once|TRBV15|TRBJ2-5
CATSRAGGQETQYF
>13|.|TRBV2|TRBJ1-1
CASSLGAGTEAFF
>15|.|TRBV15|TRBJ2-3
CATSRGAGGLGTQYF
>14|.|TRBV7-8|TRBJ2-4
CASSLPAGANIQYF
>15|.|TRBV6-1|TRBJ2-3
CASSESETGPDTQYF
>15|.|TRBV2|TRBJ1-5
CASSPWQGPNQPQHF
>18|.|TRBV7-7|TRBJ2-2
CASSAGLAGAPNTGELFF
>15|.|TRBV19|TRBJ2-2
CASSILSGGTGELFF
>19|few|TRBV7-9|TRBJ2-3
CASSLARLAGPLRADTQYF
>12|.|TRBV11-2|TRBJ2-7
CAGSLGFTFQYF
>15|.|TRBV30|TRBJ1-5
CAWSRIRGGGQPQHF
>13|.|TRBV9|TRBJ2-7
CASSVADRYEQYF
>13|few|TRBV7-9|TRBJ1-1
CASSLAAGTEAFF
>12|.|TRBV30|TRBJ1-1
CAWSEGDTEAFF
>15|.|TRBV4-1|TRBJ2-2
CASSQRKGATGELFF
>13|.|TRBV5-1|TRBJ2-5
CASSLGGQETQYF
>15|few|TRBV7-9|TRBJ1-2
CASTPSGTGNYGYTF
>18|.|TRBV13|TRBJ2-4
CASSPAGGGYKAKNIQYF